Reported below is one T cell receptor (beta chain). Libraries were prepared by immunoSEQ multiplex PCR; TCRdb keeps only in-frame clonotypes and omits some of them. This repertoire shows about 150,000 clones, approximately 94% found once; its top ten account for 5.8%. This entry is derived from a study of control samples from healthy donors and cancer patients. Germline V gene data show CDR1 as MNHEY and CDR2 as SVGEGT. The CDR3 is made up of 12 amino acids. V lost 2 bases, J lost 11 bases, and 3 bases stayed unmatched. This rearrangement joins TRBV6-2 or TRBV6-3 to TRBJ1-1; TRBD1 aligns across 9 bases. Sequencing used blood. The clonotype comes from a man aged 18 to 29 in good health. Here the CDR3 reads CASSYGTGRAFF. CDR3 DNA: TGTGCCAGCAGTTACGGGACAGGGCGGGCTTTCTTT.